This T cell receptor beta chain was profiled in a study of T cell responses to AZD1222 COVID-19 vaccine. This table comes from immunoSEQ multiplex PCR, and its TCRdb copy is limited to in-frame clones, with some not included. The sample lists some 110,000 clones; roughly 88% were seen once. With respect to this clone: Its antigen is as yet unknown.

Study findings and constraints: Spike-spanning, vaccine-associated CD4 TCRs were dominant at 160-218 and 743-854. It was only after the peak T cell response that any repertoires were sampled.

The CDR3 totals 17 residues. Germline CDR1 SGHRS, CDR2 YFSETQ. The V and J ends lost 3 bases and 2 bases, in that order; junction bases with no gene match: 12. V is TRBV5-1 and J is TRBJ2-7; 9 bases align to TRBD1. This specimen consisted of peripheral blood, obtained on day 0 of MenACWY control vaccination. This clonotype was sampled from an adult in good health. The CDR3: CASSSHPPGQGPYEQYF. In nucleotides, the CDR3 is TGCGCCAGCAGCTCGCACCCGCCGGGACAGGGCCCCTACGAGCAGTACTTC.